This entry lists 26 T cell receptor beta chains sequenced from one sample in a study of T-cell reconstitution after alpha-beta-depleted transplantation in children. A library of TCRbeta sequences, prepared with unique molecular identifiers, was generated. In TCRdb, the PCR reads were re-called with MiXCR into one record per CDR3 protein. This repertoire shows more than 400,000 distinct CDR3 sequences, 43% found once; its top ten account for approximately 25%. The sample consisted of PBMCs, taken before TCRalphabeta/CD19-depleted stem cell transplant. Source of these receptors: a girl aged 2 to 9 with aplastic anemia, due to receive a stem cell transplant.

This clonotype was observed a handful of times. V is TRBV6-2 or TRBV6-3 and J is TRBJ2-7, with unresolved D. CDR1 is MNHEY, CDR2 SVGEGT, per germline. CDR3 length: 13 amino acids. Trimming took 7 bases from V and 3 from J, leaving 13 bases between them. CDR3 nucleotide sequence: TGTGCCAGCACCGATACTCTTGTCTACGAGCAGTACTTC. Amino acid sequence: CASTDTLVYEQYF.

The chain joins TRBV29-1 to TRBJ2-7, with a weak D call TRBD1 (7 bases). The CDR3 sequence is 15 residues long. Trimming removed 1 base from V and 3 bases from J, with 16 bases in between. Per the germline V gene, CDR1 is SQVTM and CDR2 is ANQGSEA. The CDR3 DNA follows: TGCAGCGTTGAAGGAGGAGGGCCAGGGGGCTACGAGCAGTACTTC. This gives the protein CSVEGGGPGGYEQYF.

There are a few counts of this clonotype. This rearrangement joins TRBV7-3 to TRBJ2-2, with TRBD2 as a possible D gene (5 bases). The CDR3 runs 16 residues. V lost 1 base and J lost 4, with 13 bases in between. The germline V gene encodes CDR1 SGHTA and CDR2 FQGTGA. The CDR3 DNA sequence: TGTGCCAGCAGCTTAAATGCGCGGGCGGTCACCGGGGAGCTGTTTTTT. It translates to CASSLNARAVTGELFF.

This clonotype was seen more than once but under ten times. V is TRBV18 and J is TRBJ2-2; 8 bases fit TRBD1. Germline V CDR1 and CDR2: KGHSH, LQKENI. V gave up 4 bases and J gave up 2 bases; unmatched junction bases: 3. The CDR3 runs to 15 residues. CDR3 bases: TGTGCCAGCTCACAGGGACAGGTTAACACCGGGGAGCTGTTTTTT. It specifies CASSQGQVNTGELFF.

This clonotype has a handful of counts. This rearrangement joins TRBV29-1 to TRBJ2-1, with 8 positions matching TRBD1. The ends lost 4 bases at V and 8 bases at J; junction bases unmatched: 4. CDR3 length equals 12 residues. The germline V gene has CDR1 SQVTM and CDR2 ANQGSEA. CDR3 sequence reads: CSVGTGQDEQFF. DNA for the CDR3: TGCAGCGTTGGGACAGGGCAAGATGAGCAGTTCTTC.

This clonotype has just one count. This chain uses TRBV7-6 with TRBJ2-7; TRBD1 matches at 7 bases. Germline CDR1 reads SGHVS; CDR2 reads FNYEAQ. V lost 5 bases and J lost 3; bases outside the gene matches: 4. The CDR3 covers 13 residues. The CDR3 is CASSNRDSYEQYF. The CDR3 nucleotides are TGTGCCAGCAGCAACCGGGACAGCTACGAGCAGTACTTC.

The sample holds a few counts of this clonotype. The chain employs TRBV10-1 and TRBJ2-2; the D is unclear. The CDR3 extends over 18 amino acids. Germline loops: CDR1 WNHNN, CDR2 SYGVQD (reference sequence). Trimming removed 0 bases from V and 6 bases from J, with 20 bases in between. The CDR3 here is CASSESGLKIGIPGELFF. The DNA of the CDR3 is TGCGCCAGCAGTGAGTCGGGGTTGAAAATAGGGATTCCCGGGGAGCTGTTTTTT.

The rearrangement uses TRBV4-3 and TRBJ2-2, with TRBD2 as a possible D gene (6 bases). V was cut by 0 bases and J by 4 bases, with 12 bases left in between. The CDR3 contains 16 residues. Per the germline V gene, CDR1 is LGHNA and CDR2 is YSLEER. The CDR3 protein is CASSQDLGGTTGELFF. CDR3 bases: TGCGCCAGCAGCCAAGATCTCGGAGGGACCACCGGGGAGCTGTTTTTT.

V and J are TRBV6-1 and TRBJ2-1, with 14 bases identical to TRBD2. CDR3 length: 19 residues. The junction had 13 bases not matched to a gene; V was cut back by 5 bases and J by 4 bases. The germline V gene has CDR1 MNHNS and CDR2 SASEGT. The CDR3 region has the DNA TGTGCCAGCAGTAAGGGACTAGCGGGGGCTTGGTCCGGTTACAATGAGCAGTTCTTC. This sequence encodes CASSKGLAGAWSGYNEQFF.

This sequence joins TRBV4-3 and TRBJ2-3; D unresolved. CDR3 size: 14 residues. In germline, CDR1 is LGHNA, CDR2 YSLEER. The V end was cut by 1 base, the J end by 0 bases, with 5 bases between. As DNA, the CDR3 is TGCGCCAGCAGCCAAGGGCAGAGCACAGATACGCAGTATTTT. It translates to CASSQGQSTDTQYF.

Ten or more counts support this clonotype. V and J are TRBV5-1 and TRBJ1-2; D is uncertain. Germline CDR1 is SGHRS and CDR2 is YFSETQ. Trimming shortened V by 0 bases and J by 4 bases, and 7 bases separated the two germline ends. CDR3 size: 13 residues. For the CDR3, the DNA is TGCGCCAGCAGCTTGGCCCGGGGCTATGGCTACACCTTC. This gives the protein CASSLARGYGYTF. The full variable domain, in which reference TRBV5-1 and TRBJ1-2 provide the parts outside the CDR3, is KAGVTQTPRYLIKTRGQQVTLSCSPISGHRSVSWYQQTPGQGLQFLFEYFSETQRNKGNFPGRFSGRQFSNSRSEMNVSTLELGDSALYLCASSLARGYGYTFGSGTRLTVV.

This sequence joins TRBV6-6 and TRBJ2-7; D not resolved. Trimming took off 7 bases at V and 6 bases at J, with 16 bases between the two ends. The length of the CDR3 is 13 residues. CDR1 MNHNY and CDR2 SVGAGI come from the germline V gene (reference sequence). The CDR3 here is CASNAGRAGEQYF. The CDR3 region has the DNA TGTGCCAGCAACGCCGGACGGGCTGGCGAGCAGTACTTC.

The V gene is TRBV20-1, the J gene TRBJ2-1, with 10 bases matching TRBD2. The V segment lost 5 bases and the J segment 1 base; nucleotides outside the gene matches: 8. Germline V lookup: CDR1 DFQATT, CDR2 SNEGSKA (reference sequence). This CDR3 has 16 amino acids. CDR3 amino acids: CSAFPAGGPSYNEQFF. Here the CDR3 DNA reads TGCAGTGCTTTTCCAGCGGGGGGGCCGTCCTACAATGAGCAGTTCTTC.

This chain joins TRBV5-1 and TRBJ1-2; 9 bases line up with TRBD1. The germline V gene has CDR1 SGHRS and CDR2 YFSETQ. V lost 4 bases and J lost 8; bases outside the gene matches: 18. There are 17 residues in the CDR3. The CDR3 sequence is CASSQEAWADRGEGYTF. The CDR3 DNA follows: TGCGCCAGCAGCCAAGAAGCTTGGGCCGACAGGGGGGAAGGCTACACCTTC.

The chain couples TRBV29-1 to TRBJ1-2; possible D gene TRBD1, 6 bases. Germline V gives CDR1 SQVTM, CDR2 ANQGSEA. The germline V and J ends were trimmed by 1 base and 2 bases, with 8 bases remaining between them. This CDR3 is built from 13 residues. The CDR3 DNA follows: TGCAGCGTTGAAGGTACAGGGAACTATGGCTACACCTTC. It is translated as CSVEGTGNYGYTF.

The chain links TRBV20-1 to TRBJ2-1, with 12 bases aligning to TRBD2. Germline CDR1 DFQATT, CDR2 SNEGSKA (reference sequence). CDR3 size: 13 residues. Trimming at V came to 5 bases and at J to 9 bases, leaving 5 bases not matched to a gene. The CDR3 sequence is CSAWTSGNPEQFF. The CDR3 bases are TGCAGTGCTTGGACTAGCGGGAACCCTGAGCAGTTCTTC.

The V call is TRBV20-1, the J call TRBJ2-3; D tentatively fits TRBD1 or TRBD2 (6 bases each). Germline CDR1 reads DFQATT; CDR2 reads SNEGSKA (reference sequence). V lost 6 bases to trimming and J lost 2 bases, with 21 bases between them. The CDR3 loop spans 16 amino acids. CDR3 nucleotide sequence: TGCAGTGCCCCCCGCGGCCCGGGGGCGAACACAGATACGCAGTATTTT. Translating it yields CSAPRGPGANTDTQYF.

This clonotype was observed many times. The V gene is TRBV13, the J gene TRBJ2-1; 11 positions match TRBD2. Looked up from germline, CDR1 is PRHDT and CDR2 is FYEKMQ (reference sequence). This CDR3 contains 15 residues. V shed 4 bases and J 4 bases; nucleotides not matched to a gene: 3. The CDR3 is CASSYSGRGYNEQFF. The CDR3 bases are TGTGCCAGCAGCTATAGCGGGAGGGGATACAATGAGCAGTTCTTC.

Ten or more counts support this clonotype. The chain uses TRBV6-1 and TRBJ2-4; D is perhaps TRBD1 or TRBD2 (5 bases each). The CDR3 length is 15 residues. V lost 6 bases and J lost 1, with 13 bases in between. Germline V CDR1 and CDR2: MNHNS, SASEGT. CDR3 bases: TGTGCCAGCAGACCAAGCAGGGAGGCCAAAAACATTCAGTACTTC. It codes for CASRPSREAKNIQYF.

This clonotype turned up a few times. The rearrangement uses TRBV27 and TRBJ2-1; the match to TRBD2 covers 9 bases. CDR1 MNHEY and CDR2 SMNVEV come from the germline V gene (reference sequence). The CDR3 contains 15 residues. The V segment lost 7 bases and the J segment 7 bases; nucleotides outside the gene matches: 11. The CDR3, as DNA: TGTGCCAGCAATCCTCCGGGGCGGGGGGGGAATGAGCAGTTCTTC. Its translation: CASNPPGRGGNEQFF.

J is TRBJ2-5 and V is TRBV27; no clear D. The CDR3 has 14 residues. V lost 5 bases and J lost 4, with 14 bases in between. Germline assignment: CDR1 MNHEY and CDR2 SMNVEV (reference sequence). The CDR3 DNA reads as TGTGCCAGCAGTCCCCAGTGGGCAGCAGAGACCCAGTACTTC. As protein: CASSPQWAAETQYF.

The chain recombines TRBV6-1 with TRBJ2-3, with D unresolved. The germline V gene encodes CDR1 MNHNS and CDR2 SASEGT. Trimming left V 5 bases short and J 10 bases short, with 16 bases between. CDR3 size: 13 residues. The CDR3 sequence: CASSTIFLEPQYF. The CDR3 nucleotides are TGTGCCAGCAGTACCATCTTCCTAGAGCCGCAGTATTTT.

The chain uses TRBV20-1 and TRBJ1-2; no definite D call. The CDR3 sequence is 11 residues long. Germline CDR1 and CDR2: DFQATT and SNEGSKA (reference sequence). The V and J ends lost 0 bases and 5 bases respectively, with 4 bases between them. This CDR3 is CSARDLYGYTF. For the CDR3, the DNA is TGCAGTGCTAGAGATCTTTATGGCTACACCTTC.

The chain couples TRBV28 to TRBJ2-1, with D tentatively TRBD2 (5 bases). The CDR3 contains 15 residues. V was trimmed by 6 bases and J by 10 bases, leaving 22 bases between them. Germline V CDR1 and CDR2: MDHEN, SYDVKM. CDR3: CASSNRGISGSEQFF. As DNA, the CDR3 is TGTGCCAGCAGCAACCGGGGAATATCCGGCAGCGAGCAGTTCTTC.

This clonotype was seen a handful of times. The CDR3 loop reads CSATIWTGPNSGYTF. In DNA form, the CDR3 reads TGCAGTGCCACAATCTGGACAGGGCCCAATTCGGGCTACACCTTC. The chain has TRBV20-1 and TRBJ1-2, with 8 positions matching TRBD1. The V gene end was trimmed by 6 bases and the J gene end by 8 bases; junction bases not matched to a gene: 17. CDR3 length: 15 residues. Germline assignment: CDR1 DFQATT and CDR2 SNEGSKA (reference sequence).

This clonotype has only a few counts. The genes are TRBV5-1 and TRBJ2-7; the match to TRBD2 covers 12 bases. CDR1 is SGHRS, CDR2 YFSETQ, per germline. This CDR3 has 16 amino acids. Trimming took 4 bases from V and 0 from J; bases not matched to a gene: 5. The CDR3 spells CASSALAGGVSYEQYF. In nucleotides, the CDR3 is TGCGCCAGCAGCGCCCTAGCGGGAGGGGTCTCCTACGAGCAGTACTTC.